These 31 T cell receptor beta chains originate from one sample sequenced in a study of neoadjuvant anti-PD-1 for oral cavity cancer (dated by TCRdb to about 2021). Receptors were amplified or captured by the immunoSEQ multiplex PCR assay. This is the immuneACCESS table as TCRdb keeps it, with only in-frame sequences that have V and J called. A part of the clones is gone; compared with another copy, unresolved V genes explain less than half, and the rest is unexplained. The sample includes 15,000 to 20,000 clones, with under 75% observed a single time. Around 2.8% of the sample is held by the ten biggest clonotypes. The sample's time point, from its label and the paper: before neoadjuvant nivolumab. The starting material was PBMCs, obtained before nivolumab (anti-PD-1) treatment. These receptors originate from a person aged 40 to 85 with oral cavity squamous cell carcinoma.

The V and J genes are TRBV7-8 and TRBJ2-7; 9 nucleotides line up with TRBD1. This CDR3 contains 16 residues. Germline values: CDR1 SGHVS, CDR2 FQNEAQ. With V trimmed by 2 bases and J by 1 base, 6 bases remained unmatched. CDR3: CASSLSRDRASYEQYF. The DNA for the CDR3 is TGTGCCAGCAGCTTATCCCGGGACAGGGCTTCCTACGAGCAGTACTTC.

A few counts support this clone. CDR3 loop: CASSPGLVSYEQYF. CDR3 bases: TGCGCCAGCAGCCCGGGACTAGTTTCCTACGAGCAGTACTTC. The chain uses TRBV5-1 and TRBJ2-7, with TRBD2 identical over 8 bases. The germline V gene encodes CDR1 SGHRS and CDR2 YFSETQ. CDR3 length: 14 residues. V lost 4 bases and J lost 1; bases outside the gene matches: 4.

This chain connects TRBV19 to TRBJ1-1, with 7 bases that match TRBD1. Germline V gives CDR1 LNHDA, CDR2 SQIVND (reference sequence). This CDR3 is 14 amino acids long. V gave up 4 bases and J gave up 2 bases; unmatched junction bases: 4. In DNA form, the CDR3 reads TGTGCCAGTAGTACTCGGGACAGAAACACTGAAGCTTTCTTT. Amino acid sequence: CASSTRDRNTEAFF. The full variable domain, with the rest looked up from reference TRBV19 and TRBJ1-1, is DGGITQSPKYLFRKEGQNVTLSCEQNLNHDAMYWYRQDPGQGLRLIYYSQIVNDFQKGDIAEGYSVSREKKESFPLTVTSAQKNPTAFYLCASSTRDRNTEAFFGQGTRLTVV.

This sequence joins TRBV5-1 and TRBJ1-2; D is uncertain. V was pared by 0 bases and J by 2 bases, with 5 bases between. This CDR3 contains 13 residues. Germline values: CDR1 SGHRS, CDR2 YFSETQ. DNA for the CDR3: TGCGCCAGCAGCTTGGGCAACAACTATGGCTACACCTTC. Translated, it gives CASSLGNNYGYTF.

This chain joins TRBV5-4 and TRBJ2-5; 12 positions agree with TRBD2. The CDR3 has 16 amino acids. Unmatched junction bases numbered 7, after V lost 2 bases and J lost 5 bases. Germline V CDR1 and CDR2: SGHNT, YYREEE (reference sequence). CDR3 in amino acids: CASSLRTSGIRETQYF. CDR3 bases: TGTGCCAGCAGCTTACGGACTAGCGGGATTAGGGAGACCCAGTACTTC.

The rearrangement joins TRBV6-1 to TRBJ1-2; D gene uncertain. V was shortened by 5 bases and J by 8 bases, with 15 bases between the two germline ends. Germline V lookup: CDR1 MNHNS, CDR2 SASEGT. CDR3 length: 13 residues. In nucleotides, the CDR3 is TGTGCCAGCAGTTCCTCGGGTTACCAAGGCTACACCTTC. It is translated as CASSSSGYQGYTF.

This chain joins TRBV6-5 and TRBJ1-1; 9 nucleotides line up with TRBD1. Germline lookup yields CDR1 MNHEY and CDR2 SVGAGI. Germline trimming cut 5 bases from V and 8 bases from J; bases unmatched to any gene: 0. The CDR3 sequence is 11 residues long. The CDR3 protein is CASSDRGEAFF. In nucleotides, the CDR3 is TGTGCCAGCAGTGACAGGGGGGAAGCTTTCTTT.

The gene calls are TRBV7-8 and TRBJ1-1; no reliable D call. The CDR3 runs to 14 residues. Germline CDR1 is SGHVS and CDR2 is FQNEAQ. V lost 5 bases, J lost 3 bases, and 13 bases lay in between. The CDR3 region has the DNA TGTGCCAGCAGCCCCCCCGTTGGGGACACTGAAGCTTTCTTT. This sequence encodes CASSPPVGDTEAFF. The whole variable domain, remainder taken from reference TRBV7-8 and TRBJ1-1, is GAGVSQSPRYKVAKRGQDVALRCDPISGHVSLFWYQQALGQGPEFLTYFQNEAQLDKSGLPSDRFFAERPEGSVSTLKIQRTQQEDSAVYLCASSPPVGDTEAFFGQGTRLTVV.

J is TRBJ1-5 and V is TRBV2; possibly TRBD1 for D (6 bases). The CDR3 totals 17 residues. Germline-derived CDR1 and CDR2 are SNHLY and FYNNEI. V lost 4 bases and J lost 2, with 18 bases in between. The CDR3 DNA reads as TGTGCCAGCAGTGCAGCAGGGGCCTGGGATGGCAATCAGCCCCAGCATTTT. Encoded protein: CASSAAGAWDGNQPQHF. Full variable domain (remainder filled in from reference TRBV2 and TRBJ1-5): EPEVTQTPSHQVTQMGQEVILRCVPISNHLYFYWYRQILGQKVEFLVSFYNNEISEKSEIFDDQFSVERPDGSNFTLKIRSTKLEDSAMYFCASSAAGAWDGNQPQHFGDGTRLSIL.

J is TRBJ2-3 and V is TRBV28; TRBD1 might be the D (5 bases). V lost 4 bases, J lost 4 bases, and 12 bases lay in between. In germline, CDR1 is MDHEN, CDR2 SYDVKM. The CDR3 length is 14 residues. CDR3 DNA: TGTGCCAGCAGTTACCAGGGAACCTCAGATACGCAGTATTTT. Translation: CASSYQGTSDTQYF.

Comment on this clone: The same CDR3 can be traced to other DNA sequences in this sample. This chain joins TRBV5-1 and TRBJ1-1, with 7 positions matching TRBD1. Losses at the gene ends were 4 bases for V and 1 base for J; bases not matched to a gene: 4. There are 14 residues in the CDR3. Per the germline V gene, CDR1 is SGHRS and CDR2 is YFSETQ. The CDR3 loop reads CASSLGTANTEAFF. The CDR3 DNA is TGCGCCAGCAGCCTAGGGACAGCGAACACTGAAGCTTTCTTT.

The chain couples TRBV7-9 to TRBJ2-1, with TRBD2 matching over 7 bases. Trimming removed 5 bases from V and 5 bases from J; junction bases left unmatched: 12. The germline V gene has CDR1 SEHNR and CDR2 FQNEAQ (reference sequence). The CDR3 extends over 16 amino acids. The CDR3 DNA follows: TGTGCCAGCAGCCCGACCAATGGGACTACGAACAATGAGCAGTTCTTC. This encodes CASSPTNGTTNNEQFF.

This clone was seen once. The chain couples TRBV6-6 to TRBJ1-4; D possibly corresponds to TRBD1 (6 bases). The CDR3 length is 15 residues. The V and J ends lost 6 bases and 4 bases respectively, with 15 bases between them. Germline assignment: CDR1 MNHNY and CDR2 SVGAGI (reference sequence). The CDR3 region is CASRAPGQSNEKLFF. In nucleotides, the CDR3 is TGTGCCAGCAGGGCGCCGGGACAAAGTAATGAAAAACTGTTTTTT.

CDR3 nucleotide sequence: TGTGCCAGCAGCTTGGACAGGGGTACCACAGATACGCAGTATTTT. It codes for CASSLDRGTTDTQYF. The V call is TRBV5-6, the J call TRBJ2-3; TRBD1 agrees at 7 bases. The CDR3 covers 15 residues. V shed 0 bases and J 2 bases; nucleotides not matched to a gene: 3. Germline-derived CDR1 and CDR2 are SGHDT and YYEEEE.

This chain links TRBV6-6 with TRBJ2-7; TRBD1 matches 7 bases. The CDR3 extends over 13 amino acids. Unmatched junction bases numbered 10, after V lost 10 bases and J lost 4 bases. The germline V gene encodes CDR1 MNHNY and CDR2 SVGAGI (reference sequence). CDR3 loop: CAIHGTAEYEQYF. The CDR3 bases are TGTGCCATCCACGGGACAGCCGAATACGAGCAGTACTTC.

This clone has just a few counts. This sequence joins TRBV9 and TRBJ2-5, with D perhaps given as TRBD1 or TRBD2 (5 bases each). The CDR3 contains 14 residues. The germline V gene has CDR1 SGDLS and CDR2 YYNGEE. V dropped 0 bases and J dropped 5 bases, with 11 bases sitting between them. Here the CDR3 DNA reads TGTGCCAGCAGCGTAGATGGGGGAAGGGAGACCCAGTACTTC. Translated: CASSVDGGRETQYF.

The V gene is TRBV10-3, the J gene TRBJ1-5; D unclear. V shed 2 bases and J shed 3 bases, with 5 bases lying between them. The CDR3 has 13 amino acids. Germline values: CDR1 ENHRY, CDR2 SYGVKD. In DNA form, the CDR3 reads TGTGCCATCAGTGAGAGAGACAATCAGCCCCAGCATTTT. Residues: CAISERDNQPQHF.

The V and J genes are TRBV5-1 and TRBJ2-5, with 14 positions matching TRBD2. V was clipped by 3 bases and J by 3 bases; unmatched bases: 1. The CDR3 runs to 15 residues. From germline, CDR1 is SGHRS and CDR2 YFSETQ. The CDR3 DNA is TGCGCCAGCAGCTCGGGACTAGCGGGAGAAGAGACCCAGTACTTC. Protein: CASSSGLAGEETQYF.

The genes are TRBV11-2 and TRBJ2-7; D uncertain. Germline V lookup: CDR1 SGHAT, CDR2 FQNNGV. The V and J ends lost 0 bases and 4 bases respectively, with 7 bases between them. The CDR3 covers 13 residues. In DNA, the CDR3 is TGTGCCAGCAGCTTAGAAGCGAGATACGAGCAGTACTTC. It encodes CASSLEARYEQYF.

In its sample, this clone was seen a few times. Here the CDR3 DNA reads TGTGCCAGCAGCCCATTCGGTGGACAGGGGGGATACAATGAGCAGTTCTTC. Amino acids: CASSPFGGQGGYNEQFF. The chain uses TRBV7-8 and TRBJ2-1, with 10 bases lining up with TRBD1. The germline V gene encodes CDR1 SGHVS and CDR2 FQNEAQ. The CDR3 loop spans 17 amino acids. V lost 5 bases to trimming and J lost 4 bases; unmatched junction nucleotides: 11.

The chain employs TRBV20-1 and TRBJ2-7; D is uncertain. CDR3 length: 11 residues. Looked up from germline, CDR1 is DFQATT and CDR2 is SNEGSKA (reference sequence). V shed 1 base and J shed 6 bases, with 7 bases lying between them. CDR3 protein: CSARGGVEQYF. DNA of the CDR3: TGCAGTGCTAGAGGTGGAGTCGAGCAGTACTTC.

V gene TRBV15 combines with J gene TRBJ1-2, with a possible D match to TRBD1 (5 bases). Trimming removed 1 base at V and 5 bases at J, with 14 bases between. Per germline, CDR1 LNHNV and CDR2 YYDKDF (reference sequence). The CDR3 has 15 residues. The CDR3 coding sequence is TGTGCCACCAGCAGAGCGGGGGGTTTTAGATATGGCTACACCTTC. This codes for CATSRAGGFRYGYTF.

This CDR3 reads CSVLMTGRGANVLTF. CDR3 nucleotide sequence: TGCAGCGTCCTAATGACAGGAAGGGGGGCCAACGTCCTGACTTTC. This chain uses TRBV29-1 with TRBJ2-6; D is perhaps TRBD1 (6 bases). Germline V gene sequence: CDR1 SQVTM, CDR2 ANQGSEA. The V and J ends lost 6 bases and 4 bases respectively, with 16 bases between them. CDR3 size: 15 residues.

This clone was picked up a small number of times. In the same sample, other DNA sequences code for this CDR3. CDR3 sequence: CASSTVNTEAFF. CDR3 in DNA: TGTGCCAGCAGTACAGTGAACACTGAAGCTTTCTTT. The chain carries TRBV6-5 and TRBJ1-1; no definite D call. Trimming removed 5 bases from V and 0 bases from J, with 4 bases in between. Per germline, CDR1 MNHEY and CDR2 SVGAGI. The CDR3 consists of 12 residues.

The J gene is TRBJ2-3, the V gene TRBV19; tentatively, D is TRBD2 (5 bases). V lost 5 bases and J 2 bases, leaving 11 bases between the germline ends. Germline V gene sequence: CDR1 LNHDA, CDR2 SQIVND (reference sequence). This CDR3 has 14 residues. The CDR3 nucleotides are TGTGCCAGTAGTTCCTGGACTCTCACAGATACGCAGTATTTT. It is translated as CASSSWTLTDTQYF.

The V and J genes are TRBV5-6 and TRBJ2-4, with D uncertain. This CDR3 has 13 residues. CDR1 and CDR2 from the germline V gene are SGHDT and YYEEEE. V was clipped by 3 bases and J by 6 bases, with 10 bases between them. Written as DNA, the CDR3 is TGTGCCAGCAGCTCCGGGTCTCCAAACATTCAGTACTTC. It yields the protein CASSSGSPNIQYF.

The sample holds a few counts of this clone. The chain employs TRBV6-5 and TRBJ2-1; no clear D gene. The CDR3 loop spans 12 amino acids. Germline V CDR1 and CDR2: MNHEY, SVGAGI. V was cut by 6 bases and J by 3 bases, with 6 bases left in between. CDR3 in DNA: TGTGCCAGCAGAACAGTCTACAATGAGCAGTTCTTC. Residues: CASRTVYNEQFF.

This clone showed up just once. The rearrangement joins TRBV27 to TRBJ2-7, with D hard to call. CDR3 length: 13 amino acids. The V gene lost 3 bases and the J gene lost 6 bases, with 12 bases spanning the gap. Germline loops: CDR1 MNHEY, CDR2 SMNVEV (reference sequence). The CDR3 sequence is CASSFRPRSEQYF. The CDR3 DNA follows: TGTGCCAGCAGTTTTAGACCCCGGAGCGAGCAGTACTTC.

The chain joins TRBV7-8 to TRBJ2-1; the D gene could be TRBD1 or TRBD2 (5 bases each). The V and J ends lost 5 bases and 9 bases respectively, with 20 bases between them. The germline CDR1 and CDR2 sequences are SGHVS and FQNEAQ. The CDR3 has 15 residues. The CDR3 loop is CASSPSGQAGGEQFF. The CDR3 DNA follows: TGTGCCAGCAGCCCATCAGGGCAGGCTGGGGGTGAGCAGTTCTTC.

The V and J genes are TRBV5-6 and TRBJ2-7, with TRBD2 identical over 11 bases. In germline, CDR1 is SGHDT, CDR2 YYEEEE. The CDR3 extends over 16 amino acids. J lost 5 bases, V lost 4 bases, and 11 bases had no gene match. The CDR3 nucleotides read TGTGCCAGCAGCCTCTCTGTGACTAGCGGGAACCACGAGCAGTACTTC. Protein product: CASSLSVTSGNHEQYF. Full variable domain (missing parts from reference TRBV5-6 and TRBJ2-7): DAGVTQSPTHLIKTRGQQVTLRCSPKSGHDTVSWYQQALGQGPQFIFQYYEEEERQRGNFPDRFSGHQFPNYSSELNVNALLLGDSALYLCASSLSVTSGNHEQYFGPGTRLTVT.

Comments on this clone: One end of the junction does not line up with germline, which may come from a read error. The J gene is TRBJ1-4, the V gene TRBV10-1; D ambiguous. Germline assignment: CDR1 WNHNN and CDR2 SYGVQD (reference sequence). There are 9 residues in the CDR3. In DNA form, the CDR3 reads TGCGCCAAGTCGACCGCGCCCCTCTTT. It specifies CAKSTAPLF.